Shown below are 7 T cell receptor beta chains from a single sample sequenced in a study of shared clonotypes between healthy human individuals. TCRdb keeps only in-frame clones here, not all; method: immunoSEQ multiplex PCR. Counted here are more than 2 million clones, approximately 92% occurring once; the ten biggest clones make up about 1.6%. Naive CD8 cells were CD45RO-negative, positively selected for CCR7, excluding terminally differentiated effector memory CD45RA+ cells. The sample was naive CD8+ T cells from PBMCs. Receptor source: a young man in good health. Some clones in this sample may be carry-over from other donors' samples.

The chain uses TRBV14 and TRBJ2-1; maybe TRBD2 (7 bases). The V and J ends lost 3 bases and 6 bases respectively, with 12 bases between them. Germline lookup yields CDR1 SGHDN and CDR2 FVKESK. This CDR3 region has 14 residues. CDR3 region: CASSQGGLGNEQFF. CDR3 bases: TGTGCCAGCAGCCAGGGGGGGCTCGGCAATGAGCAGTTCTTC.

This sequence joins TRBV7-2 and TRBJ2-7; D possibly corresponds to TRBD2 (5 bases). V lost 4 bases to trimming and J lost 2 bases, with 12 bases between them. This CDR3 has 14 residues. Per the germline V gene, CDR1 is SGHTA and CDR2 is FQGNSA. CDR3 in amino acids: CASSSKADPYEQYF. The CDR3, as DNA: TGTGCCAGCAGCTCTAAAGCGGATCCCTACGAGCAGTACTTC. The variable domain in full, with the rest retrieved from reference TRBV7-2 and TRBJ2-7, is GAGVSQSPSNKVTEKGKDVELRCDPISGHTALYWYRQSLGQGLEFLIYFQGNSAPDKSGLPSDRFSAERTGGSVSTLTIQRTQQEDSAVYLCASSSKADPYEQYFGPGTRLTVT.

This CDR3 reads CASRASGQDTEAFF. CDR3 DNA: TGTGCCAGCAGAGCTTCGGGACAGGACACTGAAGCTTTCTTT. The V and J genes are TRBV6-1 and TRBJ1-1, with 8 bases identical to TRBD1. Trimming cost V 6 bases and J 3 bases; bases outside gene matches: 6. This CDR3 contains 14 residues. Germline CDR1 is MNHNS and CDR2 is SASEGT.

V usage is TRBV19 and J usage is TRBJ1-5; D remains ambiguous. Germline V gene data show CDR1 as LNHDA and CDR2 as SQIVND (reference sequence). The V end lost 3 bases, the J end lost 2 bases, and 20 bases lay between the germline ends. The CDR3 length is 18 residues. CDR3 region: CASSIRRLDLIGNQPQHF. DNA of the CDR3: TGTGCCAGTAGTATCCGGCGCCTGGATTTGATTGGCAATCAGCCCCAGCATTTT.

V gene TRBV4-1 combines with J gene TRBJ2-2, with D tentatively TRBD1 (6 bases). CDR3 length: 15 amino acids. The germline CDR1 and CDR2 sequences are MGHRA and YSYEKL. V shed 5 bases and J shed 4 bases, with 14 bases lying between them. The CDR3 coding sequence is TGCGCCAGCAGCTGGCAACAGGGCTCCACCGGGGAGCTGTTTTTT. Amino acid sequence: CASSWQQGSTGELFF.

The V gene is TRBV14, the J gene TRBJ2-2, with 12 positions matching TRBD2. In germline, CDR1 is SGHDN, CDR2 FVKESK. The J segment lost 4 bases and the V segment lost 4 bases, leaving 10 bases of the junction unmatched. The CDR3 extends over 18 amino acids. CDR3 nucleotide sequence: TGTGCCAGCAGCCCCCCTTTAGGACTAGCGGGGCTCACCGGGGAGCTGTTTTTT. It yields the protein CASSPPLGLAGLTGELFF.

The rearrangement uses TRBV27 and TRBJ2-2; D is possibly TRBD1 or TRBD2 (6 bases each). The CDR3 is 16 residues long. Germline CDR1 and CDR2: MNHEY and SMNVEV (reference sequence). V dropped 6 bases and J dropped 7 bases, with 21 bases sitting between them. The CDR3 reads CASSLALGGAFGELFF. CDR3 coding DNA: TGTGCCAGCAGCCTCGCCTTGGGGGGCGCATTCGGGGAGCTGTTTTTT.